This note documents a single TCR beta chain sequence. The antigen remains unidentified. This CDR3 is built from 15 residues. The V end lost 4 bases, the J end lost 0 bases, and 11 bases lay between the germline ends. CDR1 is SGDLS and CDR2 is YYNGEE in the germline V gene. These data are taken from a study of T cells after posttransplantation cyclophosphamide. General study points: Donor-recipient repertoire similarity was low at 1-2 months, rising over year one. Blood and skin or GI T cell repertoires showed limited TRB overlap. Recipient CMV seropositivity and CMV reactivation strongly tracked TRB clonality.

Generated by immunoSEQ multiplex PCR, the TCRdb table keeps only in-frame clones and is missing some. The profile shows approximately 32,000 clones, 80% to 90% of them singletons. The sequence came from a woman aged 35 to 49 with a blood cancer, CMV-positive, and with a related stem cell donor. J is TRBJ1-3 and V is TRBV9, with TRBD1 as a possible D gene (5 bases). The specimen sequenced was PBMCs. The CDR3: CASSPEGSSGNTIYF. The CDR3 DNA reads TGTGCCAGCAGCCCGGAGGGGTCCTCTGGAAACACCATATATTTT.